A selection of T cell receptor beta chains follows, all from one sample in a study of T cells generated in artificial thymic organoids. TCRdb redid the calling of the 5' RACE reads with MiXCR, one entry per CDR3 protein. The table lists several thousand distinct CDR3 sequences, around 34% of them singletons. Material for sequencing was naive CD8+ T cells from blood. These receptors originate from a human donor who gave cord blood stem cells for thymic organoid culture, a cardiac surgery patient who gave postnatal thymus, or a blood donor (not recorded which). Each CDR3 is given with its conserved first and last residue. The order of the fields is J gene, clone size, V gene, D gene, CDR3 protein, CDR3 DNA. A D gene is named only where the DNA matches it firmly. Where a row states a size, it is once, few, many or the class of an expanded clone; other rows omit it.

j_call: TRBJ1-2
clone_size: medium-sized
v_call: TRBV7-2
d_call: .
cdr3_aa: CASSRIVGLEIYGYTF
cdr3_nt: TGTGCCAGCAGCCGTATTGTAGGGTTAGAGATCTATGGCTACACCTTC

j_call: TRBJ2-2
clone_size: .
v_call: TRBV5-1
d_call: .
cdr3_aa: CASSLTGNTGELFF
cdr3_nt: TGCGCCAGCAGCTTGACAGGGAACACCGGGGAGCTGTTTTTT

j_call: TRBJ2-7
clone_size: .
v_call: TRBV29-1
d_call: .
cdr3_aa: CSVDEGGPYEQYF
cdr3_nt: TGCAGCGTCGATGAAGGGGGGCCCTACGAGCAGTACTTC

j_call: TRBJ2-3
clone_size: .
v_call: TRBV7-9
d_call: .
cdr3_aa: CASTPRSFDTQYF
cdr3_nt: TGTGCCAGCACCCCTAGGAGCTTCGATACGCAGTATTTT

j_call: TRBJ1-5
clone_size: .
v_call: TRBV27
d_call: .
cdr3_aa: CASSLMEGSRPQHF
cdr3_nt: TGTGCCAGCAGTTTAATGGAAGGTAGTCGGCCCCAGCATTTT

j_call: TRBJ1-5
clone_size: medium-sized
v_call: TRBV15
d_call: TRBD1
cdr3_aa: CATSRDRAFRNQPQHF
cdr3_nt: TGTGCCACCAGCAGGGACAGGGCCTTTAGGAATCAGCCCCAGCATTTT

j_call: TRBJ2-1
clone_size: few
v_call: TRBV6-5
d_call: TRBD2
cdr3_aa: CASSFRTSGYNEQFF
cdr3_nt: TGTGCCAGCAGTTTTCGGACTAGCGGGTACAATGAGCAGTTCTTC

j_call: TRBJ2-7
clone_size: .
v_call: TRBV28
d_call: TRBD1
cdr3_aa: CASTLRTGGYEQYF
cdr3_nt: TGTGCCAGCACTCTGAGGACAGGGGGCTACGAGCAGTACTTC

j_call: TRBJ2-7
clone_size: medium-sized
v_call: TRBV5-8
d_call: TRBD2
cdr3_aa: CASSLAGGPPYEQYF
cdr3_nt: TGTGCCAGCAGCTTAGCGGGAGGCCCACCCTACGAGCAGTACTTC

j_call: TRBJ1-2
clone_size: .
v_call: TRBV29-1
d_call: TRBD1
cdr3_aa: CSVRDRAAGYTF
cdr3_nt: TGCAGCGTTCGCGACAGGGCAGCTGGCTACACCTTC

j_call: TRBJ1-5
clone_size: medium-sized
v_call: TRBV21-1
d_call: .
cdr3_aa: CASSKEGVQGCRNQPQHF
cdr3_nt: TGTGCCAGCAGCAAAGAGGGAGTACAGGGTTGCCGTAATCAGCCCCAGCATTTT

j_call: TRBJ2-7
clone_size: .
v_call: TRBV13
d_call: .
cdr3_aa: CASSLGERDYEQYF
cdr3_nt: TGTGCCAGCAGCTTAGGGGAGAGGGACTACGAGCAGTACTTC

j_call: TRBJ2-7
clone_size: medium-sized
v_call: TRBV4-1
d_call: TRBD2
cdr3_aa: CASSQGWGGTPYEQYF
cdr3_nt: TGCGCCAGCAGCCAAGGTTGGGGGGGAACTCCATACGAGCAGTACTTC

j_call: TRBJ1-3
clone_size: large
v_call: TRBV27
d_call: .
cdr3_aa: CASSPSGGEYSGNTIYF
cdr3_nt: TGTGCCAGCAGTCCCTCGGGAGGGGAATATTCTGGAAACACCATATATTTT

j_call: TRBJ2-1
clone_size: .
v_call: TRBV9
d_call: .
cdr3_aa: CASSVGSYNEQFF
cdr3_nt: TGTGCCAGCAGCGTAGGTAGCTACAATGAGCAGTTCTTC

j_call: TRBJ1-4
clone_size: .
v_call: TRBV7-2
d_call: .
cdr3_aa: CTSSPRRSSSNEKLFF
cdr3_nt: TGTACCAGCAGCCCGCGGCGCAGTTCTTCTAATGAAAAACTGTTTTTT

j_call: TRBJ2-7
clone_size: few
v_call: TRBV11-2
d_call: .
cdr3_aa: CASSLDRNYEQYF
cdr3_nt: TGTGCCAGCAGCTTAGATCGCAACTACGAGCAGTACTTC

j_call: TRBJ2-1
clone_size: .
v_call: TRBV20-1
d_call: .
cdr3_aa: CSASWVPSSYNEQFF
cdr3_nt: TGCAGTGCTAGTTGGGTCCCTAGCTCCTACAATGAGCAGTTCTTC

j_call: TRBJ2-7
clone_size: .
v_call: TRBV4-3
d_call: .
cdr3_aa: CASGQDVTGNEQYF
cdr3_nt: TGCGCCAGCGGCCAAGACGTTACAGGTAACGAGCAGTACTTC

j_call: TRBJ1-4
clone_size: .
v_call: TRBV7-6
d_call: .
cdr3_aa: CASSLVGTTNEKLFF
cdr3_nt: TGTGCCAGCAGCTTAGTGGGGACAACTAATGAAAAACTGTTTTTT

j_call: TRBJ2-7
clone_size: .
v_call: TRBV5-8
d_call: .
cdr3_aa: CASSLMGGPPYEQYF
cdr3_nt: TGTGCCAGCAGCTTAATGGGAGGCCCACCCTACGAGCAGTACTTC

j_call: TRBJ1-5
clone_size: .
v_call: TRBV4-1
d_call: .
cdr3_aa: CASSSTYSNQPQHF
cdr3_nt: TGCGCCAGCAGTAGCACCTATAGCAATCAGCCCCAGCATTTT

j_call: TRBJ2-1
clone_size: large
v_call: TRBV9
d_call: TRBD2
cdr3_aa: CASSATSGSTHEQFF
cdr3_nt: TGTGCCAGCAGCGCGACTAGCGGGAGTACTCATGAGCAGTTCTTC

j_call: TRBJ2-7
clone_size: .
v_call: TRBV5-1
d_call: .
cdr3_aa: CASSWGDSSYEQYF
cdr3_nt: TGCGCCAGCAGTTGGGGGGATTCTTCCTACGAGCAGTACTTC

j_call: TRBJ2-4
clone_size: large
v_call: TRBV4-2
d_call: .
cdr3_aa: CASSQDGRTQYF
cdr3_nt: TGTGCCAGCAGCCAAGATGGGCGGACTCAGTACTTC

j_call: TRBJ2-7
clone_size: few
v_call: TRBV12-3/TRBV12-4
d_call: .
cdr3_aa: CASSHYGGSSYEQYF
cdr3_nt: TGTGCCAGCAGCCACTATGGGGGGAGCTCCTACGAGCAGTACTTC

j_call: TRBJ1-1
clone_size: .
v_call: TRBV7-9
d_call: .
cdr3_aa: CASSLRRGRNTEAFF
cdr3_nt: TGTGCCAGCAGTCTCCGGAGGGGACGGAACACTGAAGCTTTCTTT

j_call: TRBJ2-7
clone_size: medium-sized
v_call: TRBV30
d_call: .
cdr3_aa: CAWSDPAHYEQYF
cdr3_nt: TGTGCCTGGAGTGATCCAGCGCACTACGAGCAGTACTTC

j_call: TRBJ2-1
clone_size: .
v_call: TRBV4-3
d_call: TRBD2
cdr3_aa: CASSGLLAGSDSYNEQFF
cdr3_nt: TGCGCCAGCAGCGGTCTACTAGCGGGATCGGATTCCTACAATGAGCAGTTCTTC

j_call: TRBJ1-2
clone_size: .
v_call: TRBV27
d_call: TRBD1
cdr3_aa: CASSGEDRDGGYTF
cdr3_nt: TGTGCCAGCAGTGGGGAAGACAGGGACGGCGGCTACACCTTC

j_call: TRBJ2-7
clone_size: .
v_call: TRBV4-3
d_call: .
cdr3_aa: CASSQDRGGYYEQYF
cdr3_nt: TGCGCCAGCAGCCAAGATAGAGGAGGGTACTACGAGCAGTACTTC

j_call: TRBJ2-3
clone_size: .
v_call: TRBV10-3
d_call: TRBD2
cdr3_aa: CAISESPLASTDTQYF
cdr3_nt: TGTGCCATCAGTGAGTCACCACTAGCGAGCACAGATACGCAGTATTTT

j_call: TRBJ2-2
clone_size: .
v_call: TRBV5-1
d_call: TRBD1
cdr3_aa: CASSVRDRGQVGELFF
cdr3_nt: TGCGCCAGCAGCGTCCGGGACAGGGGGCAGGTCGGGGAGCTGTTTTTT

j_call: TRBJ2-3
clone_size: .
v_call: TRBV7-9
d_call: TRBD1
cdr3_aa: CASSPRTGGTDTQYF
cdr3_nt: TGTGCCAGCAGCCCCCGGACAGGGGGTACAGATACGCAGTATTTT

j_call: TRBJ2-1
clone_size: medium-sized
v_call: TRBV28
d_call: TRBD2
cdr3_aa: CASSLIPFSGSHNEQFF
cdr3_nt: TGTGCCAGCAGTTTAATCCCCTTTAGCGGGAGCCACAATGAGCAGTTCTTC

j_call: TRBJ2-1
clone_size: .
v_call: TRBV5-3
d_call: TRBD1
cdr3_aa: CARSSGTGVSYNEQFF
cdr3_nt: TGTGCCAGAAGCTCCGGGACAGGGGTTAGCTACAATGAGCAGTTCTTC

j_call: TRBJ1-2
clone_size: once
v_call: TRBV7-6
d_call: .
cdr3_aa: CASSPGQNYGYTF
cdr3_nt: TGTGCCAGCAGTCCCGGACAGAACTATGGCTACACCTTC

j_call: TRBJ2-7
clone_size: medium-sized
v_call: TRBV3-1
d_call: .
cdr3_aa: CASSQIGQSYEQYF
cdr3_nt: TGTGCCAGCAGCCAAATTGGACAGTCCTACGAGCAGTACTTC

j_call: TRBJ2-5
clone_size: medium-sized
v_call: TRBV5-1
d_call: .
cdr3_aa: CASRGTGGQETQYF
cdr3_nt: TGCGCCAGCAGAGGAACCGGAGGGCAAGAGACCCAGTACTTC

j_call: TRBJ1-1
clone_size: few
v_call: TRBV18
d_call: .
cdr3_aa: CASSRALGAPTGNTEAFF
cdr3_nt: TGTGCCAGCTCACGCGCCTTGGGGGCCCCAACTGGGAACACTGAAGCTTTCTTT

j_call: TRBJ1-3
clone_size: .
v_call: TRBV6-5
d_call: .
cdr3_aa: CASSSGGPGNTIDF
cdr3_nt: TGTGCCAGCAGTTCGGGGGGCCCTGGAAACACCATAGATTTT

j_call: TRBJ2-7
clone_size: few
v_call: TRBV12-3/TRBV12-4
d_call: .
cdr3_aa: CASSLGSGYEQYF
cdr3_nt: TGTGCCAGCAGCTTAGGGAGCGGATACGAGCAGTACTTC

j_call: TRBJ1-6
clone_size: .
v_call: TRBV15
d_call: .
cdr3_aa: CATSREGTSPLHF
cdr3_nt: TGTGCCACCAGCAGAGAGGGGACTTCACCCCTCCACTTT

j_call: TRBJ2-2
clone_size: .
v_call: TRBV4-3
d_call: .
cdr3_aa: CASSQDNTGDLNTGELFF
cdr3_nt: TGCGCCAGCAGCCAAGATAATACGGGAGATCTGAACACCGGGGAGCTGTTTTTT

j_call: TRBJ1-1
clone_size: few
v_call: TRBV10-3
d_call: .
cdr3_aa: CAISTVRFKYTEAFF
cdr3_nt: TGTGCCATCAGTACAGTGCGTTTTAAGTACACTGAAGCTTTCTTT

j_call: TRBJ2-3
clone_size: few
v_call: TRBV4-3
d_call: TRBD2
cdr3_aa: CASSPGTKREGPDTQYF
cdr3_nt: TGCGCCAGCAGCCCCGGGACTAAGCGGGAGGGCCCAGATACGCAGTATTTT

j_call: TRBJ2-5
clone_size: few
v_call: TRBV27
d_call: .
cdr3_aa: CASGPRTPAPQYF
cdr3_nt: TGTGCCAGCGGCCCCAGGACTCCCGCGCCCCAGTACTTC

j_call: TRBJ2-3
clone_size: medium-sized
v_call: TRBV9
d_call: TRBD1
cdr3_aa: CASSVEAGGSDTQYF
cdr3_nt: TGTGCCAGCAGCGTAGAGGCAGGGGGTTCAGATACGCAGTATTTT

j_call: TRBJ2-2
clone_size: .
v_call: TRBV23-1
d_call: .
cdr3_aa: CASRPPRITGELFF
cdr3_nt: TGCGCCAGCAGGCCCCCCCGGATCACCGGGGAGCTGTTTTTT

j_call: TRBJ2-1
clone_size: .
v_call: TRBV29-1
d_call: .
cdr3_aa: CSAVGHFDNEQFF
cdr3_nt: TGCAGCGCCGTGGGACATTTCGACAATGAGCAGTTCTTC

j_call: TRBJ2-7
clone_size: few
v_call: TRBV19
d_call: .
cdr3_aa: CASSARALYEQYF
cdr3_nt: TGTGCCAGTAGTGCCCGGGCGCTCTACGAGCAGTACTTC

j_call: TRBJ2-1
clone_size: medium-sized
v_call: TRBV7-9
d_call: TRBD2
cdr3_aa: CASSSPGISGSFDEQFF
cdr3_nt: TGTGCCAGCAGCTCCCCGGGGATTAGCGGGAGTTTCGATGAGCAGTTCTTC

j_call: TRBJ1-5
clone_size: .
v_call: TRBV30
d_call: .
cdr3_aa: CAWSGVGEDQPQHF
cdr3_nt: TGTGCCTGGAGCGGAGTGGGGGAAGATCAGCCCCAGCATTTT

j_call: TRBJ1-2
clone_size: .
v_call: TRBV18
d_call: .
cdr3_aa: CASSDQSTAYGYTF
cdr3_nt: TGTGCCAGCTCAGACCAGTCGACAGCTTATGGCTACACCTTC

j_call: TRBJ2-3
clone_size: medium-sized
v_call: TRBV12-3/TRBV12-4
d_call: .
cdr3_aa: CASSLGERDPTDTQYF
cdr3_nt: TGTGCCAGCAGTTTAGGGGAAAGGGACCCCACAGATACGCAGTATTTT

j_call: TRBJ1-1
clone_size: .
v_call: TRBV3-1
d_call: TRBD1
cdr3_aa: CASSPRGSYEAFF
cdr3_nt: TGTGCCAGCAGCCCCAGGGGGTCCTACGAAGCTTTCTTT

j_call: TRBJ2-7
clone_size: medium-sized
v_call: TRBV28
d_call: .
cdr3_aa: CASSSTGFVQYF
cdr3_nt: TGTGCCAGCAGTTCAACAGGATTCGTGCAGTACTTC

j_call: TRBJ1-5
clone_size: .
v_call: TRBV7-9
d_call: .
cdr3_aa: CASSSNSNQPQHF
cdr3_nt: TGTGCCAGCAGCTCGAATAGCAATCAGCCCCAGCATTTT

j_call: TRBJ2-1
clone_size: .
v_call: TRBV29-1
d_call: .
cdr3_aa: CSVEDGAGSGNEQFF
cdr3_nt: TGCAGCGTTGAAGATGGGGCAGGGAGTGGGAATGAGCAGTTCTTC

j_call: TRBJ2-1
clone_size: .
v_call: TRBV29-1
d_call: .
cdr3_aa: CSVDYREGSEQFF
cdr3_nt: TGCAGCGTTGATTACAGGGAAGGGAGCGAGCAGTTCTTC